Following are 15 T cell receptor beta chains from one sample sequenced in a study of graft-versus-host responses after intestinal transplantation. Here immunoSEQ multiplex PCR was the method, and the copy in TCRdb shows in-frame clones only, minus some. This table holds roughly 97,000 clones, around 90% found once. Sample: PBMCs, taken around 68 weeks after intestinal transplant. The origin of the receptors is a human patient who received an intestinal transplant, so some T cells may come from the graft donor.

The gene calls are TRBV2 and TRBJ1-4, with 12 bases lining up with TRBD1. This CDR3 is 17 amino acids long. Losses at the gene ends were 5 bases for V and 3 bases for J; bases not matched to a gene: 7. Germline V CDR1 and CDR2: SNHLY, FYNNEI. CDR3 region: CASSPGTGGAPNEKLFF. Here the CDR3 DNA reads TGTGCCAGCAGTCCAGGGACAGGGGGCGCGCCTAATGAAAAACTGTTTTTT.

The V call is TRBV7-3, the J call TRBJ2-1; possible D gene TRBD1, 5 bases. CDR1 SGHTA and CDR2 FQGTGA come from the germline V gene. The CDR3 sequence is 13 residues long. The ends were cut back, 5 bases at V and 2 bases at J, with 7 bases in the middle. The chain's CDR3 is CASSPDTYNEQFF. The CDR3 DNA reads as TGTGCCAGCAGCCCGGACACCTACAATGAGCAGTTCTTC.

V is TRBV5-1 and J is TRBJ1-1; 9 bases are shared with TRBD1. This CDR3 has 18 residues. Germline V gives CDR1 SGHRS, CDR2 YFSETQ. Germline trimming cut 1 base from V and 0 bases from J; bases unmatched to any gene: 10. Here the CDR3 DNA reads TGCGCCAGCAGCTTGACCGACAGGGGGGGACTCATGAACACTGAAGCTTTCTTT. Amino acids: CASSLTDRGGLMNTEAFF.

In DNA form, the CDR3 reads TGTGCCAGCAGCTCCCGGGAAACCTACGAGCAGTACTTC. Protein: CASSSRETYEQYF. The gene calls are TRBV7-9 and TRBJ2-7, with a tentative D call TRBD2 (5 bases). The CDR3 runs to 13 residues. The V gene's germline CDR1 is SEHNR and CDR2 FQNEAQ (reference sequence). With 4 bases removed from V and 2 bases from J, the gap between germline ends came to 9 bases.

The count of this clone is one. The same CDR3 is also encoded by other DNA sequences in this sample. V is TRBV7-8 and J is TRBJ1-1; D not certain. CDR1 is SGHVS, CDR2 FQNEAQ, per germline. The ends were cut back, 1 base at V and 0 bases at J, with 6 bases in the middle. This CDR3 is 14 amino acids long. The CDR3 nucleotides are TGTGCCAGCAGCTTAGGGCGGATGAACACTGAAGCTTTCTTT. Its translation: CASSLGRMNTEAFF.

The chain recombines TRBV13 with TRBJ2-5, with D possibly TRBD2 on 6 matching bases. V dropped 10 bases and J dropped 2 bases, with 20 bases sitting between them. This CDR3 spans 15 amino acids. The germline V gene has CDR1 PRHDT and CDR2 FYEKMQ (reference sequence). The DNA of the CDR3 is TGTGCCACTTCGGGGAGAGGAGGGAAGCAAGAGACCCAGTACTTC. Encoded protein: CATSGRGGKQETQYF.

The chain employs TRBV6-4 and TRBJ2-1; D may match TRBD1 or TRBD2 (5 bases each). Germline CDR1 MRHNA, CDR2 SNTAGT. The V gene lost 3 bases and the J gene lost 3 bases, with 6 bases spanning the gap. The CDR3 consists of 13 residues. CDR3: CASSDGGYNEQFF. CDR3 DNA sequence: TGTGCCAGCAGTGATGGGGGCTACAATGAGCAGTTCTTC.

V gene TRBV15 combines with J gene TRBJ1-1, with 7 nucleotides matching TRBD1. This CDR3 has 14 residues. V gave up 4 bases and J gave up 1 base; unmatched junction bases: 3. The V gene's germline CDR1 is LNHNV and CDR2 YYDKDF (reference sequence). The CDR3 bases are TGTGCCACCAGCAAGGGACAGCAGAACACTGAAGCTTTCTTT. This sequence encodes CATSKGQQNTEAFF.

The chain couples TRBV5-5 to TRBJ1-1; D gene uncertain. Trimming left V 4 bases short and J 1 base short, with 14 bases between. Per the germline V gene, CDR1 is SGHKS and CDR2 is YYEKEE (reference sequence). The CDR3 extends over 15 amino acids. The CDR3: CASSPPQVPNTEAFF. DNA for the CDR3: TGTGCCAGCAGCCCTCCCCAGGTGCCGAACACTGAAGCTTTCTTT.

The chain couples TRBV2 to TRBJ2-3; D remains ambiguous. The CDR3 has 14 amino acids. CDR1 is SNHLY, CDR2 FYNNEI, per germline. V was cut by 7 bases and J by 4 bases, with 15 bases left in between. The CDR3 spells CASTSHVLADTQYF. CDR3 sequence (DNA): TGTGCCAGCACCTCTCATGTGTTGGCAGATACGCAGTATTTT.

CDR3 amino acids: CASSLGQGRTEAFF. The DNA for the CDR3 is TGCGCCAGCAGCCTCGGACAGGGGAGGACTGAAGCTTTCTTT. The chain combines TRBV5-1 with TRBJ1-1; 9 bases line up with TRBD1. Germline V gene data show CDR1 as SGHRS and CDR2 as YFSETQ. The V segment lost 4 bases and the J segment 5 bases; nucleotides outside the gene matches: 6. The CDR3 is 14 amino acids. The variable domain in full, completed from reference TRBV5-1 and TRBJ1-1, reads KAGVTQTPRYLIKTRGQQVTLSCSPISGHRSVSWYQQTPGQGLQFLFEYFSETQRNKGNFPGRFSGRQFSNSRSEMNVSTLELGDSALYLCASSLGQGRTEAFFGQGTRLTVV.

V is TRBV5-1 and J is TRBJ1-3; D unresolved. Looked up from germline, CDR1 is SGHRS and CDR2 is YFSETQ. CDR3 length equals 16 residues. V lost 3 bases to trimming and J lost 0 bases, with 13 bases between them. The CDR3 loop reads CASSSRRGISGNTIYF. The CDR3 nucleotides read TGCGCCAGCAGCTCCAGACGCGGGATCTCTGGAAACACCATATATTTT.

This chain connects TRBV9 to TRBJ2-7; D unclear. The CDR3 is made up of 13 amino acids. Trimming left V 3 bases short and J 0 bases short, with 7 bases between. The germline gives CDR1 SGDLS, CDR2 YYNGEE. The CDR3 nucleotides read TGTGCCAGCAGCGCCTCTAGCTCCTACGAGCAGTACTTC. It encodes CASSASSSYEQYF.

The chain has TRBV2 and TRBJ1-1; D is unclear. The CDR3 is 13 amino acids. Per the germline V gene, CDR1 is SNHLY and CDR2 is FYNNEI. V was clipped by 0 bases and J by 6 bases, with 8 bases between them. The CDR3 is CASSEAPGPEAFF. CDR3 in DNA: TGTGCCAGCAGTGAAGCCCCCGGTCCTGAAGCTTTCTTT.

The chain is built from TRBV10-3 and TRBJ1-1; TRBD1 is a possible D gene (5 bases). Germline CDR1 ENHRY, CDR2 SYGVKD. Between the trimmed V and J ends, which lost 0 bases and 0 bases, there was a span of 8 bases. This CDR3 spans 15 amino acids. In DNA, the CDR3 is TGTGCCATCAGTGAGTCTGAGGGGATGAACACTGAAGCTTTCTTT. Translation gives CAISESEGMNTEAFF.